This T cell receptor beta chain derives from a study of CD8 T cells in ankylosing spondylitis. Study-level findings and limits: Within peripheral blood, clones linked to disease were CD8+ and relatively rare. Blood from ankylosing spondylitis patients appeared to carry a characteristic eight-variant TCR beta motif. Reportedly, disease-linked clones are significantly enriched in ankylosing spondylitis patients' matched synovial fluid. Some motif variants had been reported before (in reactive arthritis synovial fluid and blood).

Quantitative 5'-RACE with molecular barcodes generated TCR beta libraries. One entry per CDR3 protein, called by TCRdb with MiXCR from the 5' RACE reads. The table includes about 480,000 distinct CDR3 sequences, roughly a sixth detected once. CDR1 and CDR2 from the germline V gene are SGHVT and SQSDAQ. The CDR3 is 16 residues long. With 1 base removed from V and 2 bases from J, the gap between germline ends came to 15 bases. Remarks on this clonotype: Its antigen is undetermined.

The origin of this receptor is a male donor with ankylosing spondylitis. The specimen was blood, either unsorted or a sorted T cell fraction (not recorded which). The chain recombines TRBV7-4 with TRBJ2-7; D might be TRBD1 or TRBD2, each matching 5 bases. The CDR3 sequence: CASSLEGLRGTYEQYF. The CDR3 region has the DNA TGTGCCAGCAGCTTAGAAGGGTTGAGGGGAACCTACGAGCAGTACTTC. Together with reference TRBV7-4 and TRBJ2-7, the CDR3 gives the full variable domain: GAGVSQSPRYKVAKRGRDVALRCDSISGHVTLYWYRQTLGQGSEVLTYSQSDAQRDKSGRPSGRFSAERPERSVSTLKIQRTEQGDSAVYLCASSLEGLRGTYEQYFGPGTRLTVT.